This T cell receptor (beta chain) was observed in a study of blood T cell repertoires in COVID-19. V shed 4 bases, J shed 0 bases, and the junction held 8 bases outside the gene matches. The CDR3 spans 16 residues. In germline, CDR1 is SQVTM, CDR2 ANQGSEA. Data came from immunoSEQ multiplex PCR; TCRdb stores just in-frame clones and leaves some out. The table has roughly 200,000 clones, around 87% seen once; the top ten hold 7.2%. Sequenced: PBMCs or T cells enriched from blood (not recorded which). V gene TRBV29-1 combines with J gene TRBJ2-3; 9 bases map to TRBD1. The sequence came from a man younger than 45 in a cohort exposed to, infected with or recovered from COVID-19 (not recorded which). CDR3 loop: CSVAGTTGGSTDTQYF. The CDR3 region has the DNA TGCAGCGTTGCGGGGACGACAGGGGGAAGCACAGATACGCAGTATTTT.